Below are 17 T cell receptor beta chains sequenced from a single sample in a study of blood T cell repertoires in COVID-19. Libraries were prepared by immunoSEQ multiplex PCR; TCRdb keeps only in-frame clonotypes and omits some of them. The sample comprises about 53,000 clones, over 90% of which are singletons, and 2.5% to 3.5% rests with the top ten. Sequencing used peripheral blood. The receptor source for this set is a human donor in a cohort sampled during active COVID-19.

This chain joins TRBV7-2 and TRBJ2-7; 9 bases are a match to TRBD1. The CDR3 runs to 16 residues. Germline V gene data show CDR1 as SGHTA and CDR2 as FQGNSA. J was trimmed by 4 bases and V by 0 bases; bases with no gene match: 7. In nucleotides, the CDR3 is TGTGCCAGCAGCTTAGCAGGGACACAGGGGGCTTACGAGCAGTACGTC. As protein: CASSLAGTQGAYEQYV.

J is TRBJ1-6 and V is TRBV4-1; 9 positions match TRBD1. Germline lookup yields CDR1 MGHRA and CDR2 YSYEKL. The CDR3 is 15 residues long. The junction had 6 bases not matched to a gene; V was cut back by 6 bases and J by 6 bases. CDR3: CASRNPGQGNSPLHF. The CDR3 nucleotides read TGCGCCAGCAGAAATCCGGGACAGGGTAATTCACCCCTCCACTTT.

V gene TRBV5-1 combines with J gene TRBJ2-1; 7 bases fit TRBD1. CDR1 and CDR2 from the germline V gene are SGHRS and YFSETQ. Unmatched junction bases numbered 6, after V lost 0 bases and J lost 3 bases. The CDR3 is 16 amino acids. The chain's CDR3 is CASSLEGGRVYNEQFF. The CDR3 coding sequence is TGCGCCAGCAGCTTGGAAGGGGGCCGGGTCTACAATGAGCAGTTCTTC.

The rearrangement links TRBV3-1 (or the pseudogene TRBV3-2) to TRBJ1-2, with 7 bases matching TRBD1. Germline V gives CDR1 LGHDT, CDR2 YNNKEL (reference sequence). V shed 1 base and J 4 bases; nucleotides not matched to a gene: 3. The length of the CDR3 is 14 residues. CDR3 residues: CASSQVRDSYGYTF. DNA of the CDR3: TGTGCCAGCAGCCAAGTCCGGGACAGCTATGGCTACACCTTC.

The CDR3 sequence is CASSRTSDTGELFF. The DNA of the CDR3 is TGCGCCAGCAGCCGGACTAGCGACACCGGGGAGCTGTTTTTT. The rearrangement links TRBV5-1 to TRBJ2-2, with 9 bases fitting TRBD2. Germline V CDR1 and CDR2: SGHRS, YFSETQ. The CDR3 loop spans 14 amino acids. With 4 bases clipped from V and 3 bases from J, the junction kept 1 base outside the gene matches.

The chain uses TRBV6-5 and TRBJ2-7, with 11 bases lining up with TRBD2. Germline trimming cut 9 bases from V and 3 bases from J; bases unmatched to any gene: 4. Per the germline V gene, CDR1 is MNHEY and CDR2 is SVGAGI. The CDR3 sequence is 13 residues long. The CDR3 nucleotides are TGTGCCAGTGGACTAGCGGGTAGCTACGAGCAGTACTTC. Translated, it gives CASGLAGSYEQYF.

V is TRBV15 and J is TRBJ2-1; 8 nucleotides line up with TRBD2. Trimming at V came to 4 bases and at J to 6 bases, leaving 8 bases not matched to a gene. This CDR3 comprises 15 residues. Germline V gene data show CDR1 as LNHNV and CDR2 as YYDKDF (reference sequence). The CDR3 DNA reads TGTGCCACCAGCACGGAGCGGGGGCCCTTCAATGAGCAGTTCTTC. Translating it yields CATSTERGPFNEQFF.

The chain carries TRBV4-2 and TRBJ2-5; 8 bases map to TRBD2. From germline, CDR1 is LGHNA and CDR2 YNFKEQ. The CDR3 contains 14 residues. Germline trimming cut 3 bases from V and 3 bases from J; bases unmatched to any gene: 3. CDR3 bases: TGTGCCAGCAGCCAGACTAGCGTTGAAGAGACCCAGTACTTC. Its protein product is CASSQTSVEETQYF.

This clone was recorded once. V gene TRBV7-6 combines with J gene TRBJ1-1; D ambiguous. The CDR3 spans 14 residues. CDR1 SGHVS and CDR2 FNYEAQ come from the germline V gene. V gave up 3 bases and J gave up 1 base, with 9 bases separating them. The CDR3 reads CASSFLPGNTEAFF. In DNA, the CDR3 is TGTGCCAGCAGCTTCCTTCCGGGGAACACTGAAGCTTTCTTT.

The chain uses TRBV28 and TRBJ1-6; 7 bases match TRBD1. The CDR3 sequence is 15 residues long. J was trimmed by 5 bases and V by 10 bases; bases with no gene match: 11. Germline V gene data show CDR1 as MDHEN and CDR2 as SYDVKM. This CDR3 is CATQDRTIDNSPLHF. The CDR3 coding sequence is TGTGCCACCCAGGACAGGACCATCGATAATTCACCCCTCCACTTT. Complete variable domain (other parts from reference TRBV28 and TRBJ1-6): DVKVTQSSRYLVKRTGEKVFLECVQDMDHENMFWYRQDPGLGLRLIYFSYDVKMKEKGDIPEGYSVSREKKERFSLILESASTNQTSMYLCATQDRTIDNSPLHFGNGTRLTVT.

V gene TRBV13 combines with J gene TRBJ2-3, with D perhaps matching TRBD1 (6 bases). CDR1 is PRHDT, CDR2 FYEKMQ, per germline (reference sequence). V lost 4 bases and J lost 6, with 23 bases in between. The CDR3 spans 17 residues. The CDR3: CASSSLTGDKGEDTQYF. CDR3 nucleotide sequence: TGTGCCAGCAGCTCTCTCACCGGGGACAAAGGGGAGGATACGCAGTATTTT.

The V call is TRBV5-1, the J call TRBJ2-1, with 10 bases lining up with TRBD2. V shed 3 bases and J 6 bases; nucleotides not matched to a gene: 6. The germline gives CDR1 SGHRS, CDR2 YFSETQ. The CDR3 covers 15 residues. For the CDR3, the DNA is TGCGCCAGCAGCTCTCTAGCGGGAGTGCTCAATGAGCAGTTCTTC. Residues: CASSSLAGVLNEQFF. Filled out from reference TRBV5-1 and TRBJ2-1, the complete variable domain reads KAGVTQTPRYLIKTRGQQVTLSCSPISGHRSVSWYQQTPGQGLQFLFEYFSETQRNKGNFPGRFSGRQFSNSRSEMNVSTLELGDSALYLCASSSLAGVLNEQFFGPGTRLTVL.

The sample holds one count of this clone. This chain joins TRBV5-6 and TRBJ1-5; D is possibly TRBD1 (5 bases). Germline V gives CDR1 SGHDT, CDR2 YYEEEE. The CDR3 extends over 17 amino acids. Trimming left V 3 bases short and J 7 bases short, with 23 bases between. The CDR3 spells CASSSLQTESLFQPQHF. The CDR3 nucleotides are TGTGCCAGCAGCTCATTGCAGACAGAAAGTTTGTTCCAGCCCCAGCATTTT.

The chain is built from TRBV6-1 and TRBJ2-1, with D possibly being TRBD1 (6 bases). The germline V gene has CDR1 MNHNS and CDR2 SASEGT. V was pared by 3 bases and J by 4 bases, with 10 bases between. The CDR3 has 14 amino acids. CDR3 loop: CASSDWTVYNEQFF. The CDR3 DNA sequence: TGTGCCAGCAGTGATTGGACAGTGTACAATGAGCAGTTCTTC.

J is TRBJ2-5 and V is TRBV5-4, with 9 bases identical to TRBD1. Germline CDR1 and CDR2: SGHNT and YYREEE (reference sequence). Trimming at V came to 2 bases and at J to 5 bases, leaving 13 bases not matched to a gene. This CDR3 is 17 amino acids long. CDR3 bases: TGTGCCAGCAGCTTCCACAGCACGGGACAGGGAATGGAGACCCAGTACTTC. Protein product: CASSFHSTGQGMETQYF.

This clone has only one observation. The chain links TRBV4-3 to TRBJ1-3; the D gene is possibly TRBD1 (5 bases). V lost 0 bases and J lost 6, with 12 bases in between. Germline lookup yields CDR1 LGHNA and CDR2 YSLEER. The CDR3 is 15 residues long. The chain's CDR3 is CASSQDWGPENTIYF. The CDR3 nucleotides are TGCGCCAGCAGCCAAGACTGGGGCCCAGAAAACACCATATATTTT.

The chain joins TRBV9 to TRBJ2-3; 7 bases line up with TRBD2. The germline V gene encodes CDR1 SGDLS and CDR2 YYNGEE. This CDR3 comprises 17 residues. Trimming at V came to 0 bases and at J to 3 bases, leaving 10 bases not matched to a gene. DNA of the CDR3: TGTGCCAGCAGCGTAGACCCCCTAGCGGCCCTAACAGATACGCAGTATTTT. Residues: CASSVDPLAALTDTQYF.